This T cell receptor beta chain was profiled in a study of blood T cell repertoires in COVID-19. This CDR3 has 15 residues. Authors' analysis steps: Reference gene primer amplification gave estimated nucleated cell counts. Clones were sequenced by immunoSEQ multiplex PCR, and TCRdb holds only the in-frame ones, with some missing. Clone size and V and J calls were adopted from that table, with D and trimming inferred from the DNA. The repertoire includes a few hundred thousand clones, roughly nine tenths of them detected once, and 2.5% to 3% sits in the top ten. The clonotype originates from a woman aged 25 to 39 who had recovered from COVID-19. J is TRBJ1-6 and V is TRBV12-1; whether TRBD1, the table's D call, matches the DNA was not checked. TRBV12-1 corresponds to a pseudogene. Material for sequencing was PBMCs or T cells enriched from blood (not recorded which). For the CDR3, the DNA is TGTGCCAGCAGCCCTCAGGGACAAGTTAATTCACCCCTCCACTTT. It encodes CASSPQGQVNSPLHF.